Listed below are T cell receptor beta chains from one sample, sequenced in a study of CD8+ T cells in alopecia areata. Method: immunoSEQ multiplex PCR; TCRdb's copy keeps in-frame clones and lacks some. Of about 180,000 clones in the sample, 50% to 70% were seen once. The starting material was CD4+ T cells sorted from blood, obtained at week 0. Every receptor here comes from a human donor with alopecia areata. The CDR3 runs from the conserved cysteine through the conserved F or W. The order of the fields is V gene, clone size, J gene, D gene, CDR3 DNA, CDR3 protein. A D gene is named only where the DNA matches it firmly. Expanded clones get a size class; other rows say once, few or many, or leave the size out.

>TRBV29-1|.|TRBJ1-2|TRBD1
TGCAGCGTTGAATCGGCGACAGGGCTGGGCTATGGCTACACCTTC
CSVESATGLGYGYTF
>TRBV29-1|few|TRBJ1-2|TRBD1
TGCAGCGTTGAACCCTTAAGGGCAGGGGGCTATGGCTACACCTTC
CSVEPLRAGGYGYTF
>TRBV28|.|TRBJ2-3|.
TGTGCCAACAGAGCAAGAGATACGCAGTATTTT
CANRARDTQYF
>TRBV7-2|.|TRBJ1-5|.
TGTGCCAGCAGCCCCCAACGGAATAATCAGCCCCAGCATTTT
CASSPQRNNQPQHF
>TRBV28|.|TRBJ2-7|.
TGTGCCAGCAGTCCCCCTCTCGGCGAGCAGTACTTC
CASSPPLGEQYF
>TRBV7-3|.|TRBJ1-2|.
TGTGCCAGCAGCATAACAGGGAAAGGGGACTATGGCTACACCTTC
CASSITGKGDYGYTF
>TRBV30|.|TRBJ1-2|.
TGTGCCTGGAGTGTAGGCTCGGGAATGGGCCCGTATGGCTACACCTTC
CAWSVGSGMGPYGYTF
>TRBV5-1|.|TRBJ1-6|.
TGCGCCAGCAGCACTTCCGGGACGAAAGAGGGGTCACCCCTCCACTTT
CASSTSGTKEGSPLHF
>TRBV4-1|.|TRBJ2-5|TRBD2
TGCGCCAGCAGCCAAGATAAATCGGAAGCGGGGGGAGAGACCCAGTACTTC
CASSQDKSEAGGETQYF
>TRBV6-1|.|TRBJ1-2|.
TGTGCCAGCAGTGAACGGGCAGAGTTTGGCACGTATGGCTACACCTTC
CASSERAEFGTYGYTF
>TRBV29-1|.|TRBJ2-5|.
TGCAGCGGTCAACAAGGGTTGGCGCAGTACTTC
CSGQQGLAQYF
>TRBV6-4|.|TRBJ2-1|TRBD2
TGTGCCAGCAGCACGACTAGCGGGGGACACAATGAGCAGTTCTTC
CASSTTSGGHNEQFF
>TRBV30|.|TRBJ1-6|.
TGTGCCTGGAGGCCAGGCGATAATTCACCCCTCCACTTT
CAWRPGDNSPLHF
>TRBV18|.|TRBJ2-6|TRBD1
TGTGCCAGCTCCCCGGCGGGACAGGGACGCTCTGGGGCCAACGTCCTGACTTTC
CASSPAGQGRSGANVLTF
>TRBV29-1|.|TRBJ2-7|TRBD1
TGCAGCGTCGCCCCGGGACAGCACTACGAGCAGTACTTC
CSVAPGQHYEQYF
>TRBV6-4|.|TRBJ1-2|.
TGTGCCAGCAGTGAATCGGCGGGGAACTATGGCTACACCTTC
CASSESAGNYGYTF
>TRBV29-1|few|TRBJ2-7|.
TGCAGCGTACGGGACACTGCCTACGAGCAGTACTTC
CSVRDTAYEQYF
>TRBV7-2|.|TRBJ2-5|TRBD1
TGTGCCAGCAGCTTGACTTCCGGGACAGGGTCTGAGACCCAGTACTTC
CASSLTSGTGSETQYF
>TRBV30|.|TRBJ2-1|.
TGTGCCTGGATCCCCCTGGGGCTAGGCAATGAGCAGTTCTTC
CAWIPLGLGNEQFF
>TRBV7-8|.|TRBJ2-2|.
TGTGCCAGCAGGCCAACGAACACCGGGGAGCTGTTTTTT
CASRPTNTGELFF
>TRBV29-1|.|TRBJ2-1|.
TGCAGCGTTGCGGCAGGTAACAGGGAGCAGTTCTTC
CSVAAGNREQFF
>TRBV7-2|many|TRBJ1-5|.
TGTGCCAGCAGCTGGAACTTGGACCAGCCCCAGCATTTT
CASSWNLDQPQHF
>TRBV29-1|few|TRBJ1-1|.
TGCAGCGTTGTGACCGGGGTGAACACTGAAGCTTTCTTT
CSVVTGVNTEAFF
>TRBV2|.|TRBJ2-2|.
TGTGCCAGCAGGGGGCTAGCAGTAACCCCCGGGGAGCTGTTTTTT
CASRGLAVTPGELFF